This passage covers 22 T cell receptor beta chains from one sample sequenced in a study of beta chain features in type 1 diabetes. Of the isolated RNA, all was reverse transcribed, and so the sequenced material was expressed TCRB transcripts. The method was immunoSEQ multiplex PCR; TCRdb's version includes in-frame clones alone and lacks a portion of them. Among about 140,000 clones listed, roughly 9.7% were seen once. The sequenced sample was central memory CD4+ T cells from blood. The receptors stem from a woman between 35 and 50 years old in good health.

This clone was seen a few times. The V call is TRBV7-8, the J call TRBJ2-1; D is ambiguous. The CDR3 is 12 amino acids. CDR1 and CDR2 (germline): SGHVS, FQNEAQ. Trimming cost V 5 bases and J 7 bases, with 9 bases left between them. CDR3 region: CASSPVRNEQFF. CDR3 DNA: TGTGCCAGCAGCCCGGTAAGAAATGAGCAGTTCTTC.

V is TRBV2 and J is TRBJ2-1; D perhaps matches TRBD2 (5 bases). The CDR3 has 16 residues. Trimming cost V 2 bases and J 0 bases, with 11 bases left between them. The germline V gene encodes CDR1 SNHLY and CDR2 FYNNEI. The CDR3 nucleotides read TGTGCCAGCAGTGAATCGGACTTCAGCTCCTACAATGAGCAGTTCTTC. It encodes CASSESDFSSYNEQFF.

In its sample, this clone was seen a few times. The rearrangement uses TRBV5-4 and TRBJ2-3; maybe TRBD2 (7 bases). V gave up 4 bases and J gave up 3 bases, with 18 bases separating them. The CDR3 has 16 amino acids. Germline CDR1 reads SGHNT; CDR2 reads YYREEE (reference sequence). The CDR3, as DNA: TGTGCCAGCAGCGGGGGAGACGGGGGGCGTACAGATACGCAGTATTTT. Protein: CASSGGDGGRTDTQYF.

This clone was picked up a small number of times. This chain uses TRBV19 with TRBJ2-1; TRBD1 is a possible D gene (6 bases). Trimming took off 9 bases at V and 0 bases at J, with 12 bases between the two ends. CDR1 LNHDA and CDR2 SQIVND come from the germline V gene (reference sequence). The CDR3 length is 14 residues. The CDR3 nucleotides read TGTGCCAGCCGGGACACCAGCTCCTACAATGAGCAGTTCTTC. This gives the protein CASRDTSSYNEQFF.

The chain recombines TRBV19 with TRBJ2-7, with 12 bases identical to TRBD1. V was clipped by 7 bases and J by 1 base; unmatched bases: 11. Germline V lookup: CDR1 LNHDA, CDR2 SQIVND (reference sequence). The CDR3 is made up of 17 amino acids. CDR3 DNA: TGTGCCAGTATGGCGGGACAGGGGGCCGCAGGTTCCTACGAGCAGTACTTC. As protein: CASMAGQGAAGSYEQYF.

The chain is built from TRBV25-1 and TRBJ2-3, with 7 nucleotides matching TRBD2. The V gene's germline CDR1 is MGHDK and CDR2 SYGVNS. The CDR3 runs 14 residues. V was pared by 3 bases and J by 4 bases, with 4 bases of the junction left unmatched. CDR3 sequence reads: CASSDSLASDTQYF. The CDR3 nucleotides read TGTGCCAGCAGTGATTCACTAGCGTCAGATACGCAGTATTTT.

V is TRBV4-2 and J is TRBJ1-2; 10 nucleotides agree with TRBD1. CDR1 is LGHNA, CDR2 YNFKEQ, per germline. This CDR3 is 14 amino acids long. J lost 8 bases, V lost 3 bases, and 6 bases had no gene match. This chain's CDR3 is CASSHEGQGRGYTF. The CDR3 bases are TGTGCCAGCAGCCACGAGGGACAGGGGCGGGGCTACACCTTC.

A few counts support this clone. The chain couples TRBV7-2 to TRBJ2-5; D not resolved. The germline gives CDR1 SGHTA, CDR2 FQGNSA. Trimming left V 2 bases short and J 1 base short, with 5 bases between. The CDR3 extends over 13 amino acids. CDR3 region: CASSLPSQETQYF. CDR3 coding DNA: TGTGCCAGCAGCTTACCTAGCCAAGAGACCCAGTACTTC.

The CDR3 nucleotides read TGTGCCAGCAATACACAGGGGACTGGCTACACCTTC. Its protein is CASNTQGTGYTF. This chain connects TRBV6-1 to TRBJ1-2; 7 bases align to TRBD1. Germline loops: CDR1 MNHNS, CDR2 SASEGT. Unmatched junction bases numbered 6, after V lost 7 bases and J lost 7 bases. The CDR3 runs to 12 residues.

V is TRBV5-1 and J is TRBJ2-1; TRBD2 is a possible D gene (7 bases). Trimming took 7 bases from V and 5 from J, leaving 22 bases between them. The CDR3 is 16 amino acids. Germline CDR1 reads SGHRS; CDR2 reads YFSETQ. CDR3 amino acids: CASELGGGLLNNEQFF. CDR3 DNA sequence: TGCGCCAGCGAGCTCGGCGGGGGCCTGTTGAACAATGAGCAGTTCTTC.

This clone was detected a few times. This chain joins TRBV6-5 and TRBJ2-7; 8 bases match TRBD1. Germline V gene data show CDR1 as MNHEY and CDR2 as SVGAGI. Unmatched junction bases numbered 2, after V lost 4 bases and J lost 6 bases. This CDR3 is built from 12 residues. The CDR3 region is CASSLQGAEQYF. CDR3 DNA: TGTGCCAGCAGTTTGCAGGGGGCCGAGCAGTACTTC.

The chain links TRBV7-2 to TRBJ2-5; 8 bases fit TRBD2. The CDR3 loop spans 14 amino acids. Looked up from germline, CDR1 is SGHTA and CDR2 is FQGNSA. The trim removed 5 bases at V and 5 bases at J, leaving 7 bases unmatched. DNA for the CDR3: TGTGCCAGCAGCCCCCGGGGGGGAATGGAGACCCAGTACTTC. Translating it yields CASSPRGGMETQYF.

The rearrangement uses TRBV7-6 and TRBJ2-1; the match to TRBD1 covers 7 bases. CDR3 length equals 15 residues. V lost 4 bases, J lost 5 bases, and 8 bases stayed unmatched. Germline loops: CDR1 SGHVS, CDR2 FNYEAQ. The CDR3 loop is CASSSRQGANNEQFF. For the CDR3, the DNA is TGTGCCAGCAGCTCGAGACAGGGAGCGAACAATGAGCAGTTCTTC.

This clone was counted only a few times. The CDR3 DNA reads TGTGCCAGCGTCCCCTTGGGGGGGGACACAGATACGCAGTATTTT. This encodes CASVPLGGDTDTQYF. The genes are TRBV2 and TRBJ2-3; 7 nucleotides agree with TRBD2. Looked up from germline, CDR1 is SNHLY and CDR2 is FYNNEI. This CDR3 spans 15 amino acids. V dropped 8 bases and J dropped 2; count of bases not matched to a gene: 10.

This clone was counted a few times. V and J are TRBV7-9 and TRBJ2-2, with D possibly TRBD2 on 5 matching bases. V lost 5 bases and J lost 4, with 11 bases in between. CDR1 and CDR2 (germline): SEHNR, FQNEAQ (reference sequence). There are 14 residues in the CDR3. The CDR3 nucleotides read TGTGCCAGCAGCGCACACGCGGGCACCGGGGAGCTGTTTTTT. Protein: CASSAHAGTGELFF.

V usage is TRBV18 and J usage is TRBJ1-2; TRBD1 agrees at 7 bases. After removal of 3 bases from V and 0 bases from J, the junction contained 10 bases not matched to a gene. The CDR3 runs to 17 residues. Germline V gene data show CDR1 as KGHSH and CDR2 as LQKENI. The CDR3 loop is CASSPRGGPTSNYGYTF. The DNA for the CDR3 is TGTGCCAGCTCACCCAGAGGGGGCCCTACGTCTAACTATGGCTACACCTTC.

The rearrangement links TRBV4-1 to TRBJ2-1; maybe TRBD2 (7 bases). The germline V gene has CDR1 MGHRA and CDR2 YSYEKL. V was clipped by 0 bases and J by 0 bases, with 12 bases between them. The CDR3 has 17 residues. CDR3 DNA sequence: TGCGCCAGCAGCCAAGAGGGGGGGCTGAGCTCCTACAATGAGCAGTTCTTC. Encoded protein: CASSQEGGLSSYNEQFF.

The table lists this clone with many counts. The gene calls are TRBV28 and TRBJ1-2; TRBD1 matches 7 bases. Germline trimming cut 6 bases from V and 4 bases from J; bases unmatched to any gene: 5. This CDR3 has 13 amino acids. Germline V CDR1 and CDR2: MDHEN, SYDVKM. The CDR3, as DNA: TGTGCCAGCAGCCTGGGACAGTTCTATGGCTACACCTTC. Protein product: CASSLGQFYGYTF.

The CDR3 nucleotides read TGTGCCAGCAGTTCCATACAACAGGACCAGCCCCAGCATTTT. It codes for CASSSIQQDQPQHF. This chain links TRBV28 with TRBJ1-5, with a possible D match to TRBD1 (5 bases). CDR1 and CDR2 (germline): MDHEN, SYDVKM. The CDR3 extends over 14 amino acids. Trimming stripped 4 bases from V and 7 bases from J, with 14 bases between.

This clone was seen more than once but under ten times. V and J are TRBV19 and TRBJ2-4, with D tentatively TRBD2 (6 bases). Between the trimmed V and J ends, which lost 1 base and 2 bases, there was a span of 15 bases. The CDR3 totals 17 residues. The germline gives CDR1 LNHDA, CDR2 SQIVND (reference sequence). In DNA form, the CDR3 reads TGTGCCAGTAGTATAGGGCGGGGCAGGGCAACCAAAAACATTCAGTACTTC. Translation: CASSIGRGRATKNIQYF.

The V and J genes are TRBV5-1 and TRBJ1-1, with a possible D match to TRBD1 (5 bases). The length of the CDR3 is 14 residues. V lost 3 bases and J lost 4, with 13 bases in between. CDR1 and CDR2 (germline): SGHRS, YFSETQ. The CDR3 is CASSSLGGGTEAFF. As DNA, the CDR3 is TGCGCCAGCAGCTCCCTTGGGGGGGGCACTGAAGCTTTCTTT.

The V call is TRBV29-1, the J call TRBJ2-5; 10 bases match TRBD2. Unmatched junction bases numbered 15, after V lost 7 bases and J lost 7 bases. The CDR3 is 15 residues long. Germline V gene lookup returns CDR1 SQVTM and CDR2 ANQGSEA. The CDR3: CSALPLAGGDGTQYF. The DNA of the CDR3 is TGCAGCGCACTACCATTAGCGGGGGGCGATGGGACCCAGTACTTC. The whole variable domain, remainder taken from reference TRBV29-1 and TRBJ2-5, is SAVISQKPSRDICQRGTSLTIQCQVDSQVTMMFWYRQQPGQSLTLIATANQGSEATYESGFVIDKFPISRPNLTFSTLTVSNMSPEDSSIYLCSALPLAGGDGTQYFGPGTRLLVL.